This T cell receptor (beta chain) was sequenced in a study of blood T cell repertoires in COVID-19. For the study at large: The United States, Italy and Spain supplied acute and convalescent COVID-19 samples. T cells, B-cell-depleted T cells, or PBMCs supplied cDNA or gDNA.

How the authors handled the data: Amplification of reference gene primers was used by the study to estimate nucleated cell counts. The assay was immunoSEQ multiplex PCR, and TCRdb's table has in-frame clones only and misses some. V and J calls and clone size are as listed in that table; D and trimming were resolved from the DNA. Here the sample spans under 250,000 clones, about 81% being singletons. The V gene end was trimmed by 3 bases and the J gene end by 1 base; junction bases not matched to a gene: 12. The CDR3 is 17 residues long. CDR1 SQVTM and CDR2 ANQGSEA come from the germline V gene. While infection was still active, Seattle patients were enrolled and then followed longitudinally.

The receptor was derived from a woman aged 70-85 years with COVID-19, enrolled during active disease. Sequences were obtained from peripheral blood. The chain links TRBV29-1 to TRBJ2-3; 8 bases are a match to TRBD2. CDR3 nucleotides: TGCAGCGTTGACCTAGCGGGCCCCCCCTGGGGCACAGATACGCAGTATTTT. Translating gives CSVDLAGPPWGTDTQYF.